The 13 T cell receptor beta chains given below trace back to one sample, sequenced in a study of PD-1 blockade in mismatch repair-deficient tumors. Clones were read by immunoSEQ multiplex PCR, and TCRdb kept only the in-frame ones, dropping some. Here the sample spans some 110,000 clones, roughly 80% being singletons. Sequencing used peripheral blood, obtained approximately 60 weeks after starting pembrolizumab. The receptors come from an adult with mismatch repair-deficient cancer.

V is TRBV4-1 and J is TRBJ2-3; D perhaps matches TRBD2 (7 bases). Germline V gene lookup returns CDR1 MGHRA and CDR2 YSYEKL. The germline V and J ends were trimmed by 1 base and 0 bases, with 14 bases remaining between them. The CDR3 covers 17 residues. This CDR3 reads CASSQGPAGTSTDTQYF. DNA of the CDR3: TGCGCCAGCAGCCAAGGCCCAGCGGGGACAAGCACAGATACGCAGTATTTT.

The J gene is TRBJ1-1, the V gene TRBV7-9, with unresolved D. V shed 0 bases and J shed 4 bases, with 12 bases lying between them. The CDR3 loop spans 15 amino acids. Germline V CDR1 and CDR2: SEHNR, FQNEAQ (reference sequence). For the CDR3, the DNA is TGTGCCAGCAGCTTAGCGCTAGCCCGGGGCACTGAAGCTTTCTTT. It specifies CASSLALARGTEAFF.

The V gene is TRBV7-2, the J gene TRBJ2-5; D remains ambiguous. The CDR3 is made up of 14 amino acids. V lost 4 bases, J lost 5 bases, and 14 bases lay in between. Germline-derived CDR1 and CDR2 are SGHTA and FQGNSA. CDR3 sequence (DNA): TGTGCCAGCAGCTACCCTGTGGGCCCCGAGACCCAGTACTTC. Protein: CASSYPVGPETQYF.

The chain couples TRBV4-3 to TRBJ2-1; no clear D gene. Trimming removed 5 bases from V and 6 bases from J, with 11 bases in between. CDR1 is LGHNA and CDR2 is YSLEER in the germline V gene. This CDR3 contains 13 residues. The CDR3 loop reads CASSWKVGNEQFF. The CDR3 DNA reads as TGCGCCAGCAGCTGGAAGGTTGGCAATGAGCAGTTCTTC.

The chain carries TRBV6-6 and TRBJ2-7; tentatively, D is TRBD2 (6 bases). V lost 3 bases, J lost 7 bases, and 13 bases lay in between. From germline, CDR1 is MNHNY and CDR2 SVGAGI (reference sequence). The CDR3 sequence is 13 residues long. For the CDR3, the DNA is TGTGCCAGCAGTTATGTGGAGGAGGGGGAGCAGTACTTC. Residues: CASSYVEEGEQYF.

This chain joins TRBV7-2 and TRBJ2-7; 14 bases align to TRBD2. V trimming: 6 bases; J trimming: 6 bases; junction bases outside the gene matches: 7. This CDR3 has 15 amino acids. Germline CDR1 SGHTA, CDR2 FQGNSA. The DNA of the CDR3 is TGTGCCAGCAGGCGGACTAGCGGGAGGCGGGGCGAGCAGTACTTC. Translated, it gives CASRRTSGRRGEQYF.

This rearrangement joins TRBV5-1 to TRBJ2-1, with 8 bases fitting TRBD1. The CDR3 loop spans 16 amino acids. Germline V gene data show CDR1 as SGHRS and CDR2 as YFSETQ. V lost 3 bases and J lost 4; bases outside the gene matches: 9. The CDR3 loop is CASSSPPGQVYNEQFF. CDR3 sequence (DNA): TGCGCCAGCAGCTCTCCACCGGGACAGGTATACAATGAGCAGTTCTTC.

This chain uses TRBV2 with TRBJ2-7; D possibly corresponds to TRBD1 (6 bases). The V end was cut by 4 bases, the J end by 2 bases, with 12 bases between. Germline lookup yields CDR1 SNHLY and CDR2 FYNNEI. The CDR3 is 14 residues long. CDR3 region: CASSVRTDPYEQYF. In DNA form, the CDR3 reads TGTGCCAGCAGTGTCAGGACAGACCCCTACGAGCAGTACTTC.

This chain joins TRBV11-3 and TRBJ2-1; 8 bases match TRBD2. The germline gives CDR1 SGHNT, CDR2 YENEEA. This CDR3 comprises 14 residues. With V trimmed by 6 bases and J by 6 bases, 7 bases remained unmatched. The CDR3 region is CASSLSGSFNEQFF. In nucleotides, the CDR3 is TGTGCCAGCAGTCTGAGCGGGAGCTTCAATGAGCAGTTCTTC.

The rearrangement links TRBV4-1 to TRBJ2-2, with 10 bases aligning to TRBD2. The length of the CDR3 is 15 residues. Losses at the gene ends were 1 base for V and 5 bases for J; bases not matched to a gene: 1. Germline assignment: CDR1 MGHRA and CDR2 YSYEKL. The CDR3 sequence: CASSQGLAGTGELFF. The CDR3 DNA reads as TGCGCCAGCAGCCAAGGACTAGCGGGTACCGGGGAGCTGTTTTTT.

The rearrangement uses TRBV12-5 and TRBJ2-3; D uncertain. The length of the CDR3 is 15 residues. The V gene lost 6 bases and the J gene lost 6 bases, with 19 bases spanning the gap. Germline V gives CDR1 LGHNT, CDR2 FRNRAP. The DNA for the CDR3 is TGTGCTAGTGGACAAAACCCCAACAGCTTGGATACGCAGTATTTT. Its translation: CASGQNPNSLDTQYF.

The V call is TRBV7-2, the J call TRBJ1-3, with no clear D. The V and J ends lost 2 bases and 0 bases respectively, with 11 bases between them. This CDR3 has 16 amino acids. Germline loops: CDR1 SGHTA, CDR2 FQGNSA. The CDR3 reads CASSLSGGNSGNTIYF. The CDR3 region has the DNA TGTGCCAGCAGCTTATCGGGAGGAAACTCTGGAAACACCATATATTTT.

The CDR3 spells CASRRDYEQYF. The CDR3 DNA reads as TGTGCCAGCAGGAGGGACTACGAGCAGTACTTC. The chain uses TRBV11-2 and TRBJ2-7, with D perhaps TRBD2 (5 bases). This CDR3 is 11 amino acids long. V lost 6 bases and J 3 bases, leaving 6 bases between the germline ends. Germline V gene data show CDR1 as SGHAT and CDR2 as FQNNGV.